This TCR beta chain was found in a study of T cells in Graves' hyperthyroidism and ophthalmopathy. This clonotype came up many times. Its antigen is not identified. Study-level points and caveats: Ophthalmopathy was model-predicted a median about 6.9 months pre-onset. Among thyroid clonotypes expanded above 0.001, most also appeared in blood. Ophthalmopathy and stable hyperthyroidism were told apart by a 13 V-J model.

Trimming removed 3 bases from V and 3 bases from J, with 12 bases in between. This CDR3 is 15 amino acids long. Thyroid ultrasound, orbital computed tomography, clinical symptoms, and serum thyroxine and TRAb underpinned diagnoses. Regions amplified from RNA transcripts were the TCR beta CDR3 regions. Initially, a first-round RT-PCR of the TCR CDR3 employed the HTBI primer set. TCRdb recomputed calls from the multiplex PCR reads with MiXCR, one row per CDR3 protein. The repertoire has about 520,000 distinct CDR3 sequences, roughly 20% of them found once; the top ten carry more than 20%. V is TRBV12-3 or TRBV12-4 and J is TRBJ1-5; D gene unclear. Specimen: blood. This clonotype originated in a man in his late teens or twenties with Graves' hyperthyroidism. CDR3 region: CASSLTPGYNQPQHF. CDR3 coding DNA: TGTGCCAGCAGTTTGACCCCAGGATACAATCAGCCCCAGCATTTT.